The entry that follows covers one T cell receptor beta chain sequence. What it recognizes is unknown. The CDR3 extends over 15 amino acids. V was cut by 0 bases and J by 0 bases, with 10 bases left in between. CDR1 is SGHRS, CDR2 YFSETQ, per germline. The record originates from a study of T cell responses to AZD1222 COVID-19 vaccine. Findings and limits, study-wide: Clonal diversity was possibly underestimated; the donors were predominantly white British and more often female. Reports say nearly half of spike-specific TCRs go after unmutated variant regions. Recipients of two AZD1222 doses showed rising Spike-specific TCR breadth and depth.

Using immunoSEQ multiplex PCR, the repertoire was profiled, and TCRdb retains in-frame clones only, with some absent. Of 150,000 or so clones listed, 92% are singletons. The chain uses TRBV5-1 and TRBJ2-7; TRBD2 is a possible D gene (5 bases). The source material was peripheral blood, sampled on day 0 of AZD1222 vaccination. This sequence originates from an adult in good health. The CDR3 region has the DNA TGCGCCAGCAGCTTGGAAGCGGCAAGCTCCTACGAGCAGTACTTC. Translating it yields CASSLEAASSYEQYF.